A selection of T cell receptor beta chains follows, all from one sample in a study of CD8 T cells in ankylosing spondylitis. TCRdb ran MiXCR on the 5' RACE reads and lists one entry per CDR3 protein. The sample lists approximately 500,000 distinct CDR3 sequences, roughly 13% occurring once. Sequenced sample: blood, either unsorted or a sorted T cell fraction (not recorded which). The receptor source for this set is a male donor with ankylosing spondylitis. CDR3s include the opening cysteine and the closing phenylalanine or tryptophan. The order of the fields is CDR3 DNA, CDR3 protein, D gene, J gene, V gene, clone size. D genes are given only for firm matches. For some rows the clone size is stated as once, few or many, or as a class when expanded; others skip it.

TGTGCCAGCAGTAGTAGCGGGAGGGACTACGAGCAGTACTTC	CASSSSGRDYEQYF	TRBD2	TRBJ2-7	TRBV7-2	.
TGTGCCAGCAGTTCGACAGTACGGAATGAGCAGTTCTTC	CASSSTVRNEQFF	.	TRBJ2-1	TRBV12-3/TRBV12-4	.
TGCGCCAGCAGCCAAGATAGCCAGCGGGTGTACAATGAGCAGTTCTTC	CASSQDSQRVYNEQFF	.	TRBJ2-1	TRBV4-1	few
TGTGCCAGCAGCTCCCCGGGGGGATGGAGTGAGCAGTTCTTC	CASSSPGGWSEQFF	TRBD2	TRBJ2-1	TRBV7-2	few
TGCAGTGCCCTCAGGGGACAAGAGACCCAGTACTTC	CSALRGQETQYF	.	TRBJ2-5	TRBV20-1	many
TGTGCCAGCAGCCGACAAGGAGGGCCGGGCGAGCAGTACTTC	CASSRQGGPGEQYF	.	TRBJ2-7	TRBV7-2	few
TGCAGTGCTAGGGGGTCAGGAGGGTATGGCTACACCTTC	CSARGSGGYGYTF	.	TRBJ1-2	TRBV20-1	few
TGTGCCAGCTCACAGGGACAAGGATTAGAAGAAGCTTTCTTT	CASSQGQGLEEAFF	.	TRBJ1-1	TRBV18	.
TGCAGCCTTGGACTAGCGAATGAGCAGTTCTTC	CSLGLANEQFF	TRBD2	TRBJ2-1	TRBV29-1	.
TGTGCCAGCAGCTACCCCCAGGGTGGGAGCACAGATACGCAGTATTTT	CASSYPQGGSTDTQYF	.	TRBJ2-3	TRBV11-2	.
TGTGCCAGCAGCTTAGGATGGGACCCTTCTGCTGGCTACACCTTC	CASSLGWDPSAGYTF	.	TRBJ1-2	TRBV11-2	few
TGTGCCAGCAGCCGGAAGACAGAGAGCAATGAGCAGTTCTTC	CASSRKTESNEQFF	.	TRBJ2-1	TRBV12-3/TRBV12-4	few
TGTGCCAGCAGCCCACTTCAGGGGATGAACACTGAAGCTTTCTTT	CASSPLQGMNTEAFF	.	TRBJ1-1	TRBV5-6	few
TGTGCCAGCAGCCCAACACAGGGGGCAGCTTTTGGAAACACCATATATTTT	CASSPTQGAAFGNTIYF	TRBD1	TRBJ1-3	TRBV7-8	.
TGCGCCAGCAGCACGACAGGGATCTATGGCTACACCTTC	CASSTTGIYGYTF	TRBD1	TRBJ1-2	TRBV5-1	few
TGTGCCAGCAGCTCTACCGGGACAGGGTTAAGTGGCTACACCTTC	CASSSTGTGLSGYTF	TRBD1	TRBJ1-2	TRBV11-2	.
TGCGCCAGCAGGGCCGGGAGCGGGAGCGGTAATGAGCAGTTCTTC	CASRAGSGSGNEQFF	TRBD2	TRBJ2-1	TRBV10-1	.
TGTGCCAGCAGCTTCGGGAGGGCCCGGGGTGGGCGTGATTGGGAGACCCAGTACTTC	CASSFGRARGGRDWETQYF	TRBD2	TRBJ2-5	TRBV11-2	few
TGCGCCAGCCGGGACAATTACAATGAGCAGTTCTTC	CASRDNYNEQFF	.	TRBJ2-1	TRBV5-1	.
TGTGCCAGCAGCTCGGCCTACGAGCAGTACTTC	CASSSAYEQYF	.	TRBJ2-7	TRBV7-9	many
TGTGCCAGCAGTGAAAAGGGGGCGGTCGGGACCCAGTACTTC	CASSEKGAVGTQYF	TRBD1	TRBJ2-5	TRBV6-1	few
TGTGCCACCAGCAGAGGTGAAAGCGACCAAGAGACCCAGTACTTC	CATSRGESDQETQYF	.	TRBJ2-5	TRBV15	.
TGCAGTGCTCGGCGAAACTACGAGCAGTACTTC	CSARRNYEQYF	.	TRBJ2-7	TRBV20-1	.
TGTGCCAGCAGTTCTGACCGAATCTCCTACAATGAGCAGTTCTTC	CASSSDRISYNEQFF	.	TRBJ2-1	TRBV27	few
TGCGCCAGCAGCTTTGAGGGGGCCACCGGGGAGCTGTTTTTT	CASSFEGATGELFF	TRBD1	TRBJ2-2	TRBV5-1	many
TGTGCCAGCAGCGGAACCTACAGGGTTGGCTACACCTTC	CASSGTYRVGYTF	.	TRBJ1-2	TRBV7-2	few
TGTGCCAGCTCGGAGCAGCCGAACACTGAAGCTTTCTTT	CASSEQPNTEAFF	.	TRBJ1-1	TRBV6-1	many